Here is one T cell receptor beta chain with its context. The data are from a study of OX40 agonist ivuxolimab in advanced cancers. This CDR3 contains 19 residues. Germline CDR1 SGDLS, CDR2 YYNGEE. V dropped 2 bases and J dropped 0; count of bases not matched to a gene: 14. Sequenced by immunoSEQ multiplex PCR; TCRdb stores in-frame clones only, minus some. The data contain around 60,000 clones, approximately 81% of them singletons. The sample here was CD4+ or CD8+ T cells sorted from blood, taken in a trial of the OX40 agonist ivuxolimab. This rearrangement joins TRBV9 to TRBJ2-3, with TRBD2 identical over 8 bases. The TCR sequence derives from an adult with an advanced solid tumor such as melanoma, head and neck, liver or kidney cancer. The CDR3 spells CASSVPGAGGFASTDTQYF. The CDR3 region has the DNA TGTGCCAGCAGCGTCCCGGGGGCGGGAGGCTTTGCTAGCACAGATACGCAGTATTTT.